A single sample is the source of the 16 T cell receptor beta chains below, sequenced in a study of blood T cell repertoires in COVID-19 (dated by TCRdb to the early 2020s). The library was prepared using the immunoSEQ multiplex PCR assay. The table comes from immuneACCESS by way of TCRdb, which keeps in-frame sequences with V and J called. Part of the clones is missing from these tables; in studies checked, under half for an unresolved V gene and the rest for unknown reasons. For this sample there are 300,000 to 400,000 clones; 86% appear just once. The ten top clones hold roughly 4% of the sample. Material for sequencing was PBMCs or T cells enriched from blood (not recorded which). These receptors originate from a woman aged 40 to 49 with acute COVID-19.

The chain has TRBV7-8 and TRBJ2-7; 9 nucleotides line up with TRBD2. Germline V gene data show CDR1 as SGHVS and CDR2 as FQNEAQ. The length of the CDR3 is 16 residues. Germline trimming cut 4 bases from V and 4 bases from J; bases unmatched to any gene: 11. The CDR3 bases are TGTGCCAGCAGCTCCCCGACTAGCGGAAAAATTTACGAGCAGTACTTC. The encoded protein is CASSSPTSGKIYEQYF.

This clone is a singleton in its sample. This chain connects TRBV27 to TRBJ1-1; unclear D gene. CDR3 length equals 17 residues. V lost 8 bases and J 0 bases, leaving 22 bases between the germline ends. Germline V gives CDR1 MNHEY, CDR2 SMNVEV (reference sequence). DNA of the CDR3: TGTGCCAGCTCCACCCCCCGACCCAGACTTATGAACACTGAAGCTTTCTTT. This sequence encodes CASSTPRPRLMNTEAFF.

CDR3 DNA sequence: TGTGCCAGCAGTTACACCTCTACCGGGACAGACTTTAATGAAAAACTGTTTTTT. It is translated as CASSYTSTGTDFNEKLFF. The chain uses TRBV6-2 or TRBV6-3 and TRBJ1-4; TRBD1 agrees at 7 bases. The germline V gene encodes CDR1 MNHEY and CDR2 SVGEGT. This CDR3 is built from 18 residues. The V segment lost 2 bases and the J segment 4 bases; nucleotides outside the gene matches: 13.

In the case of this clone: The junction and the germline gene differ at one end; a read error may be behind it. The chain employs TRBV7-9 and TRBJ2-1, with D perhaps TRBD2 (6 bases). Per germline, CDR1 SEHNR and CDR2 FQNEAQ (reference sequence). The CDR3 consists of 13 residues. CDR3 in amino acids: CASRLDVSGVPFF. CDR3 bases: TGTGCCAGCAGATTAGACGTTTCGGGAGTCCCGTTCTTC. The full variable domain, in which reference TRBV7-9 and TRBJ2-1 provide the parts outside the CDR3, is DTGVSQNPRHKITKRGQNVTFRCDPISEHNRLYWYRQTLGQGPEFLTYFQNEAQLEKSRLLSDRFSAERPKGSFSTLEIQRTEQGDSAMYLCASRLDVSGVPFFGPGTRLTVL.

The chain links TRBV9 to TRBJ2-2; 7 bases are shared with TRBD1. The V gene end was trimmed by 1 base and the J gene end by 2 bases; junction bases not matched to a gene: 8. CDR1 SGDLS and CDR2 YYNGEE come from the germline V gene. The CDR3 is 17 residues long. CDR3 residues: CASSVNRDRPNTGELFF. CDR3 in DNA: TGTGCCAGCAGCGTAAACAGGGACAGACCTAACACCGGGGAGCTGTTTTTT.

This rearrangement joins TRBV3-1 (or the pseudogene TRBV3-2) to TRBJ2-2; maybe TRBD1 (5 bases). The CDR3 length is 16 residues. Trimming removed 5 bases at V and 4 bases at J, with 17 bases between. The germline gives CDR1 LGHDT, CDR2 YNNKEL (reference sequence). In DNA, the CDR3 is TGTGCCAGCAGCACGCCTAAGGGGCTCGGCACCGGGGAGCTGTTTTTT. This gives the protein CASSTPKGLGTGELFF.

The J gene is TRBJ2-2, the V gene TRBV3-1 (or the pseudogene TRBV3-2); D is unclear. This CDR3 is built from 14 residues. V gave up 2 bases and J gave up 4 bases, with 8 bases separating them. Germline CDR1 LGHDT, CDR2 YNNKEL (reference sequence). The CDR3 DNA is TGTGCCAGCAGCCAACGTCCGTTCACCGGGGAGCTGTTTTTT. This encodes CASSQRPFTGELFF.

The V call is TRBV12-3 or TRBV12-4, the J call TRBJ1-2, with D hard to call. Trimming stripped 1 base from V and 8 bases from J, with 11 bases between. The CDR3 loop spans 13 amino acids. The CDR3: CASSLVGTRGYTF. For the CDR3, the DNA is TGTGCCAGCAGTTTAGTTGGCACGAGGGGCTACACCTTC.

The J gene is TRBJ2-2, the V gene TRBV7-2, with D possibly matching TRBD2 (5 bases). Trimming removed 1 base from V and 3 bases from J, with 12 bases in between. CDR1 and CDR2 (germline): SGHTA, FQGNSA. The CDR3 runs 16 residues. The CDR3 reads CASSLGSGRYTGELFF. The CDR3 DNA reads TGTGCCAGCAGCTTAGGTTCGGGAAGGTACACCGGGGAGCTGTTTTTT. The whole variable domain, filled in from reference TRBV7-2 and TRBJ2-2, reads GAGVSQSPSNKVTEKGKDVELRCDPISGHTALYWYRQSLGQGLEFLIYFQGNSAPDKSGLPSDRFSAERTGGSVSTLTIQRTQQEDSAVYLCASSLGSGRYTGELFFGEGSRLTVL.

This clone was found once. This rearrangement joins TRBV19 to TRBJ2-3; 7 bases line up with TRBD2. This CDR3 is built from 13 residues. The ends lost 7 bases at V and 7 bases at J; junction bases unmatched: 8. Germline CDR1 LNHDA, CDR2 SQIVND (reference sequence). The CDR3: CASISRGGHTQYF. CDR3 sequence (DNA): TGTGCCAGTATAAGCCGGGGAGGGCATACGCAGTATTTT. Looking up the rest from reference TRBV19 and TRBJ2-3 gives the full variable domain: DGGITQSPKYLFRKEGQNVTLSCEQNLNHDAMYWYRQDPGQGLRLIYYSQIVNDFQKGDIAEGYSVSREKKESFPLTVTSAQKNPTAFYLCASISRGGHTQYFGPGTRLTVL.

The gene calls are TRBV28 and TRBJ1-6, with D maybe TRBD1 (6 bases). In germline, CDR1 is MDHEN, CDR2 SYDVKM. The CDR3 extends over 14 amino acids. The V end lost 3 bases, the J end lost 5 bases, and 8 bases lay between the germline ends. The CDR3 bases are TGTGCCAGCAGTTTGTACAGGGATAATTCACCCCTCCACTTT. Its protein product is CASSLYRDNSPLHF.

The rearrangement joins TRBV5-1 to TRBJ1-4; 7 bases fit TRBD1. The CDR3 is made up of 15 amino acids. V gave up 0 bases and J gave up 4 bases; unmatched junction bases: 3. Germline CDR1 is SGHRS and CDR2 is YFSETQ. The CDR3 region is CASSLAGQDNEKLFF. The DNA for the CDR3 is TGCGCCAGCAGCTTGGCCGGACAGGATAATGAAAAACTGTTTTTT.

The chain links TRBV18 to TRBJ1-2; 8 positions match TRBD1. This CDR3 comprises 12 residues. Trimming at V came to 5 bases and at J to 8 bases, leaving 4 bases not matched to a gene. CDR1 is KGHSH and CDR2 is LQKENI in the germline V gene. In nucleotides, the CDR3 is TGTGCCAGCTCAACCGGACAGGGCGGCTACACCTTC. As protein: CASSTGQGGYTF.

This chain uses TRBV4-1 with TRBJ1-3; possibly TRBD1 for D (5 bases). Per germline, CDR1 MGHRA and CDR2 YSYEKL. The CDR3 contains 18 residues. Trimming shortened V by 1 base and J by 2 bases, and 18 bases separated the two germline ends. Written as DNA, the CDR3 is TGCGCCAGCAGCCAAGGGCCACACCAGGGTGGCACTGGAAACACCATATATTTT. Amino acid sequence: CASSQGPHQGGTGNTIYF.

The V call is TRBV10-3, the J call TRBJ1-5; 8 bases line up with TRBD1. J lost 6 bases, V lost 3 bases, and 1 base had no gene match. Germline V gives CDR1 ENHRY, CDR2 SYGVKD. The CDR3 totals 13 residues. Here the CDR3 DNA reads TGTGCCATCAGTGAACAGGGGGGTCAGCCCCAGCATTTT. It translates to CAISEQGGQPQHF.

This chain uses TRBV4-2 with TRBJ2-1; the match to TRBD2 covers 7 bases. This CDR3 comprises 17 residues. Germline V lookup: CDR1 LGHNA, CDR2 YNFKEQ. Trimming removed 1 base from V and 5 bases from J; junction bases left unmatched: 11. CDR3 protein: CASSQAPPRRGNNEQFF. In DNA form, the CDR3 reads TGTGCCAGCAGCCAAGCTCCTCCCAGGCGGGGGAACAATGAGCAGTTCTTC.